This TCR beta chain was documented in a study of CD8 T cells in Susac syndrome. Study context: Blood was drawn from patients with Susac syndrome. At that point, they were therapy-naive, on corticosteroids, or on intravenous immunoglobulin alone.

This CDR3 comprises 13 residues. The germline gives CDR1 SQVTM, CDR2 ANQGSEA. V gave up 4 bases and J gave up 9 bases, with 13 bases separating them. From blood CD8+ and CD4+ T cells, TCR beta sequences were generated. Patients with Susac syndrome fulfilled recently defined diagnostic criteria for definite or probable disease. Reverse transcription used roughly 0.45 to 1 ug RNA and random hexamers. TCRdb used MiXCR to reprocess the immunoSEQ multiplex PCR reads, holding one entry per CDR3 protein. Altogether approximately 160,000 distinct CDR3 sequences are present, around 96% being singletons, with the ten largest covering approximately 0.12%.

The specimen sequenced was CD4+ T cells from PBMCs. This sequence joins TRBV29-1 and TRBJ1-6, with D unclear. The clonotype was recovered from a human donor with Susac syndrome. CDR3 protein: CSVAGKEGSPLHF. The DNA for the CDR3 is TGCAGCGTTGCAGGCAAGGAAGGTTCACCCCTCCACTTT.